This T cell receptor (beta chain) was retrieved from a study of T-cell memory formation after mild COVID-19. Study background: TCR clusters showed largely donor specificity.

TCR alpha and TCR beta cDNA libraries carrying sample barcodes and UMIs were produced by 5'RACE using constant-segment primers. MiXCR, applied by TCRdb to the 5' RACE reads, yields one record per CDR3 protein. This sample yields about 360,000 distinct CDR3 sequences, of which over 10% are seen a single time; around a fifth belongs to the top ten. This clonotype turned up a few times. The antigen remains undetermined. Study-level points and caveats: Researchers report contracting CD4+ clones mostly in CM and EM, with CD8+ clones in EMRA. While clones contracting from day 15 to 85 were balanced between CD4 and CD8, later expanders leaned CD4+.

The CDR3 length is 14 residues. V lost 5 bases to trimming and J lost 5 bases; unmatched junction nucleotides: 6. This chain connects TRBV12-3 or TRBV12-4 to TRBJ2-7, with 10 bases that match TRBD1. Sequencing was carried out using PBMCs or a T cell subset sorted from them (not recorded which). The sequence was collected from a man aged 18 to 29 who had mild COVID-19 (a few samples of this study predate the infection). Cell type and time point are not known. CDR3 nucleotides: TGTGCCAGCAGTCCTAGACAGGGGGCCCACGAGCAGTACTTC. Translated, it gives CASSPRQGAHEQYF.